This T cell receptor (beta chain) was sequenced in a study of regulatory T cells in long-lasting Graves disease. Time point here: newly diagnosed GD, antithyroid drugs for less than 3 months. RNA from PBMCs was the source of the TCR library. The V gene's germline CDR1 is MNHNS and CDR2 SASEGT. Germline trimming cut 1 base from V and 3 bases from J; bases unmatched to any gene: 6. This CDR3 contains 16 residues. HTBI primers from iRepertoire and Arm-PCR of CDR3 regions yielded the TCR beta libraries. TCRdb reprocessed the multiplex PCR reads via MiXCR and lists one record per CDR3 protein. Of around 500,000 distinct CDR3 sequences listed, roughly 15% are singletons. This sample was shared with a second study, whose subject was T cells in Graves' hyperthyroidism and ophthalmopathy.

The sequence was obtained from a woman aged 35-65 years with Graves disease. The sequencing here drew on peripheral blood mononuclear cells (PBMCs), taken at new diagnosis, from a patient treated with antithyroid drugs. The genes are TRBV6-1 and TRBJ2-1; 7 bases line up with TRBD2. CDR3 nucleotides: TGTGCCAGCAGTGAAGAGTGGAGCGGGGTCTACAATGAGCAGTTCTTC. It codes for CASSEEWSGVYNEQFF.